This entry lists 22 T cell receptor beta chains sequenced from one sample in a study of T cell changes during pregnancy in multiple sclerosis (dated by TCRdb to the late 2010s). The library was made by the immunoSEQ multiplex PCR assay. TCRdb retrieved this table from immuneACCESS and kept in-frame rearrangements only. Not all clones are present; in checked studies, unresolved V genes account for under half, and no reason is known for the remainder. The sample table shows 47,000 or so clones, and approximately 95% are seen once. The ten largest make up over 0.45% of the sample. The sample consisted of CD4+ T cells from peripheral blood mononuclear cells, taken in the first trimester of pregnancy. Source of these receptors: a female donor with multiple sclerosis, enrolled in a pregnancy study.

The chain uses TRBV11-2 and TRBJ2-7; the match to TRBD2 covers 10 bases. The CDR3 consists of 15 residues. Germline V gives CDR1 SGHAT, CDR2 FQNNGV. Trimming took 4 bases from V and 3 from J; bases not matched to a gene: 6. This chain's CDR3 is CASSSTAGGGYEQYF. The CDR3, as DNA: TGTGCCAGCAGCTCAACAGCGGGGGGGGGCTACGAGCAGTACTTC.

The CDR3 sequence: CASSQGLGAIGELFF. DNA for the CDR3: TGTGCCAGCAGCCAAGGGTTAGGGGCAATCGGGGAGCTGTTTTTT. The chain combines TRBV14 with TRBJ2-2, with D maybe TRBD1 (5 bases). The CDR3 length is 15 residues. Trimming stripped 1 base from V and 7 bases from J, with 13 bases between. The germline V gene encodes CDR1 SGHDN and CDR2 FVKESK.

This chain uses TRBV15 with TRBJ2-1; 7 nucleotides match TRBD1. Germline V CDR1 and CDR2: LNHNV, YYDKDF (reference sequence). V lost 3 bases and J lost 4; bases outside the gene matches: 9. CDR3 length equals 16 residues. In DNA, the CDR3 is TGTGCCACCAGCAGCCTAGGGACAGACCCTTACAATGAGCAGTTCTTC. Translating it yields CATSSLGTDPYNEQFF. Full variable domain (missing parts from reference TRBV15 and TRBJ2-1): DAMVIQNPRYQVTQFGKPVTLSCSQTLNHNVMYWYQQKSSQAPKLLFHYYDKDFNNEADTPDNFQSRRPNTSFCFLDIRSPGLGDTAMYLCATSSLGTDPYNEQFFGPGTRLTVL.

CDR3 nucleotide sequence: TGTGCCAGTAGTACCCGCGGACGGGGACTTGAAGCTTTCTTT. Protein: CASSTRGRGLEAFF. This sequence joins TRBV19 and TRBJ1-1; possible D gene TRBD1, 5 bases. Germline CDR1 reads LNHDA; CDR2 reads SQIVND (reference sequence). The ends were cut back, 4 bases at V and 7 bases at J, with 16 bases in the middle. There are 14 residues in the CDR3.

The chain is built from TRBV19 and TRBJ2-5; perhaps TRBD1 as D (5 bases). Germline V CDR1 and CDR2: LNHDA, SQIVND (reference sequence). V gave up 3 bases and J gave up 8 bases, with 10 bases separating them. There are 12 residues in the CDR3. The chain's CDR3 is CASSIREGTQYF. In DNA, the CDR3 is TGTGCCAGTAGTATCAGGGAAGGAACCCAGTACTTC.

The J gene is TRBJ1-1, the V gene TRBV4-1; possibly TRBD1 for D (6 bases). This CDR3 has 15 amino acids. The V end lost 2 bases, the J end lost 1 base, and 11 bases lay between the germline ends. Germline assignment: CDR1 MGHRA and CDR2 YSYEKL. The CDR3 sequence: CASSQPTGSNTEAFF. The CDR3 DNA reads as TGCGCCAGCAGCCAACCAACAGGGTCGAACACTGAAGCTTTCTTT.

This chain connects TRBV18 to TRBJ1-5, with 8 bases aligning to TRBD1. The CDR3 runs to 16 residues. CDR1 is KGHSH, CDR2 LQKENI, per germline. Trimming took 3 bases from V and 5 from J; bases not matched to a gene: 9. The CDR3 loop reads CASSPLAGGRDQPQHF. DNA of the CDR3: TGTGCCAGCTCACCCCTGGCAGGGGGCAGGGATCAGCCCCAGCATTTT. Full variable domain (outside the CDR3, taken from reference TRBV18 and TRBJ1-5): NAGVMQNPRHLVRRRGQEARLRCSPMKGHSHVYWYRQLPEEGLKFMVYLQKENIIDESGMPKERFSAEFPKEGPSILRIQQVVRGDSAAYFCASSPLAGGRDQPQHFGDGTRLSIL.

The rearrangement uses TRBV18 and TRBJ2-5; D is possibly TRBD2 (6 bases). The CDR3 has 14 residues. V gave up 0 bases and J gave up 5 bases, with 10 bases separating them. The germline V gene encodes CDR1 KGHSH and CDR2 LQKENI. The CDR3, as DNA: TGTGCCAGCTCACCACCCACTGGGGGGGAGACCCAGTACTTC. Translating gives CASSPPTGGETQYF.

The genes are TRBV6-1 and TRBJ1-2; weak D call: TRBD1 (5 bases). Trimming removed 2 bases from V and 7 bases from J, with 11 bases in between. The CDR3 consists of 13 residues. Germline CDR1 is MNHNS and CDR2 is SASEGT. The CDR3 loop reads CASSENDSAGYTF. The CDR3 region has the DNA TGTGCCAGCAGTGAAAACGACAGCGCTGGCTACACCTTC.

This rearrangement joins TRBV30 to TRBJ2-5; the match to TRBD2 covers 7 bases. The trim removed 2 bases at V and 14 bases at J, leaving 5 bases unmatched. In germline, CDR1 is GTSNPN, CDR2 SVGIG (reference sequence). This CDR3 region has 10 residues. CDR3 residues: CAWSWGGLYF. For the CDR3, the DNA is TGTGCCTGGAGTTGGGGGGGACTATACTTC.

The J gene is TRBJ2-2, the V gene TRBV18, with no clear D. Germline CDR1 and CDR2: KGHSH and LQKENI. The CDR3 loop spans 16 amino acids. V lost 3 bases, J lost 0 bases, and 11 bases lay in between. As DNA, the CDR3 is TGTGCCAGCTCACCTCAGGAACTGACGAACACCGGGGAGCTGTTTTTT. It codes for CASSPQELTNTGELFF.

This clone was picked up one time. The V and J genes are TRBV9 and TRBJ2-1; D remains unclear. Germline V CDR1 and CDR2: SGDLS, YYNGEE. V shed 0 bases and J shed 9 bases, with 10 bases lying between them. This CDR3 region has 13 residues. CDR3: CASSVEQTFEQFF. CDR3 DNA: TGTGCCAGCAGCGTAGAACAGACATTTGAGCAGTTCTTC.

The V and J genes are TRBV2 and TRBJ2-5; 16 positions match TRBD2. The CDR3 is 19 amino acids. V shed 6 bases and J 3 bases; nucleotides not matched to a gene: 13. CDR1 SNHLY and CDR2 FYNNEI come from the germline V gene. CDR3 amino acids: CASRGALWGTSGGEETQYF. For the CDR3, the DNA is TGTGCCAGCAGGGGAGCTTTGTGGGGGACTAGCGGGGGGGAAGAGACCCAGTACTTC. The variable domain in full, completed from reference TRBV2 and TRBJ2-5, reads EPEVTQTPSHQVTQMGQEVILRCVPISNHLYFYWYRQILGQKVEFLVSFYNNEISEKSEIFDDQFSVERPDGSNFTLKIRSTKLEDSAMYFCASRGALWGTSGGEETQYFGPGTRLLVL.

For the CDR3, the DNA is TGTGCCAGCAGCATGCACCGGGACGGGAGGAGCTCCTATAATTCACCCCTCCACTTT. This translates into CASSMHRDGRSSYNSPLHF. This chain connects TRBV7-8 to TRBJ1-6; TRBD1 is a possible D gene (5 bases). CDR3 length equals 19 residues. Trimming cost V 5 bases and J 0 bases, with 20 bases left between them. Germline CDR1 is SGHVS and CDR2 is FQNEAQ.

The CDR3 protein is CASSRDLGTGVLPLYGYTF. CDR3 in DNA: TGCGCCAGCAGCCGAGACTTAGGGACAGGAGTGCTCCCTCTCTATGGCTACACCTTC. V and J are TRBV4-1 and TRBJ1-2; 8 bases align to TRBD1. The CDR3 sequence is 19 residues long. V lost 4 bases, J lost 4 bases, and 20 bases stayed unmatched. Germline V gene lookup returns CDR1 MGHRA and CDR2 YSYEKL.

In this sample, this clone turned up once. The gene calls are TRBV9 and TRBJ1-4; 8 nucleotides agree with TRBD1. The germline gives CDR1 SGDLS, CDR2 YYNGEE. The CDR3 spans 16 residues. V was pared by 4 bases and J by 4 bases, with 9 bases of the junction left unmatched. The CDR3 here is CASSSRQGLGNEKLFF. CDR3 in DNA: TGTGCCAGCAGCTCACGACAGGGGTTAGGTAATGAAAAACTGTTTTTT.

The chain couples TRBV29-1 to TRBJ2-5; possibly TRBD2 for D (6 bases). CDR3 length equals 15 residues. Per germline, CDR1 SQVTM and CDR2 ANQGSEA. V was pared by 3 bases and J by 2 bases, with 16 bases between. Here the CDR3 reads CSVDDLRDGQETQYF. DNA of the CDR3: TGCAGCGTTGATGACCTGCGGGACGGGCAAGAGACCCAGTACTTC.

This sequence joins TRBV19 and TRBJ1-1; 11 bases map to TRBD1. The germline CDR1 and CDR2 sequences are LNHDA and SQIVND (reference sequence). Trimming took 3 bases from V and 5 from J; bases not matched to a gene: 8. The CDR3 extends over 16 amino acids. DNA for the CDR3: TGTGCCAGTAGTATCTGGGACAGGGGGTCTAAGACTGAAGCTTTCTTT. This encodes CASSIWDRGSKTEAFF. The variable domain in full, completed from reference TRBV19 and TRBJ1-1, reads DGGITQSPKYLFRKEGQNVTLSCEQNLNHDAMYWYRQDPGQGLRLIYYSQIVNDFQKGDIAEGYSVSREKKESFPLTVTSAQKNPTAFYLCASSIWDRGSKTEAFFGQGTRLTVV.

This chain uses TRBV18 with TRBJ2-2, with 7 bases aligning to TRBD1. After removal of 3 bases from V and 3 bases from J, the junction contained 1 base not matched to a gene. The CDR3 loop spans 14 amino acids. Germline CDR1 is KGHSH and CDR2 is LQKENI. The CDR3 region has the DNA TGTGCCAGCTCACCGGACAGGCACACCGGGGAGCTGTTTTTT. Protein sequence: CASSPDRHTGELFF. Based on the CDR3 plus reference TRBV18 and TRBJ2-2, the full variable domain is NAGVMQNPRHLVRRRGQEARLRCSPMKGHSHVYWYRQLPEEGLKFMVYLQKENIIDESGMPKERFSAEFPKEGPSILRIQQVVRGDSAAYFCASSPDRHTGELFFGEGSRLTVL.

The chain uses TRBV9 and TRBJ2-5, with D possibly matching TRBD2 (6 bases). The CDR3 has 16 residues. Germline CDR1 SGDLS, CDR2 YYNGEE. V was pared by 3 bases and J by 1 base, with 16 bases between. CDR3 residues: CASSALGVGGQETQYF. CDR3 in DNA: TGTGCCAGCAGCGCCTTGGGGGTCGGGGGCCAAGAGACCCAGTACTTC.

This clone was found a few times. The rearrangement uses TRBV11-1 and TRBJ1-2, with D tentatively TRBD1 (6 bases). V shed 3 bases and J shed 6 bases, with 8 bases lying between them. Germline lookup yields CDR1 SGHAT and CDR2 FQDESV (reference sequence). This CDR3 spans 12 amino acids. CDR3 residues: CASSFNRDGYTF. The CDR3 DNA follows: TGTGCCAGCAGCTTCAACAGGGATGGCTACACCTTC.

The genes are TRBV5-1 and TRBJ1-2; 11 nucleotides match TRBD1. Losses at the gene ends were 5 bases for V and 5 bases for J; bases not matched to a gene: 5. The CDR3 contains 14 residues. CDR1 is SGHRS, CDR2 YFSETQ, per germline. In nucleotides, the CDR3 is TGCGCCAGCAGACCCGGGACAGGGGGATATGGCTACACCTTC. Encoded protein: CASRPGTGGYGYTF.